This is a list of T cell receptor beta chains from one sample in a study of cytomegalovirus exposure and HLA in healthy donors. The assay was immunoSEQ multiplex PCR, and TCRdb's table has in-frame clones only and misses some. Of under 150,000 clones listed, 88% are singletons. The sequencing sample was made of PBMCs. The receptors come from a woman under 30 in good health and CMV-seropositive. Each CDR3 is given with its conserved first and last residue. A D gene is named only where the DNA matches it firmly.

CDR3aa	d_gene	j_gene	v_gene
CASSKVRYHGTCNEQFF	NA	TRBJ2-1	TRBV21-1
CASSTSSGGGLFF	TRBD2	TRBJ2-1	TRBV28
CASSTSAGDGEKLFF	NA	TRBJ1-4	TRBV5-1
CASSEQGINSPLHF	NA	TRBJ1-6	TRBV2
CASGSPFGGGSYNEQFF	TRBD2	TRBJ2-1	TRBV12-5
CASNSLAGASNEQFF	TRBD2	TRBJ2-1	TRBV6-5
CASSPYSPGEQYF	NA	TRBJ2-7	TRBV7-6
CASSQQGYTEAFF	NA	TRBJ1-1	TRBV6-5
CASSPDKKTTPLHF	NA	TRBJ1-6	TRBV6-6
CASSSGQARLGYTF	TRBD1	TRBJ1-2	TRBV5-1
CASSLDNNEKLFF	NA	TRBJ1-4	TRBV7-9
CSVEREGLEQFF	TRBD2	TRBJ2-1	TRBV29-1
CASSRQPSNTEAFF	NA	TRBJ1-1	TRBV5-1
CASSVATNQPQHF	NA	TRBJ1-5	TRBV9
CASSLGAGEATQYF	NA	TRBJ2-5	TRBV18
CASSQNLGQINYEQYF	TRBD1	TRBJ2-7	TRBV5-8
CATSKSGTGTGIPSVLYSNQPQHF	TRBD1	TRBJ1-5	TRBV15
CASSQDRGSGRTQYF	TRBD2	TRBJ2-5	TRBV4-1
CASSRDPRQGEYF	TRBD1	TRBJ2-7	TRBV11-1
CASSETSPPLHF	NA	TRBJ1-6	TRBV6-1
CAWSGKTSGGVYNEQFF	TRBD2	TRBJ2-1	TRBV30
CSVARTGQNTIYF	TRBD1	TRBJ1-3	TRBV29-1
CASSSKQGMNTEAFF	NA	TRBJ1-1	TRBV5-4
CASSSTSGQGYYEQYF	TRBD1	TRBJ2-7	TRBV28
CASSLGGTSSQETQYF	TRBD2	TRBJ2-5	TRBV5-1
CASSSWDRGRYEQYF	TRBD1	TRBJ2-7	TRBV28
CASSLRGYEKLFF	NA	TRBJ1-4	TRBV5-1
CASSLAGGWETQYF	TRBD2	TRBJ2-5	TRBV27
CASSQDRFGKNIQYF	NA	TRBJ2-4	TRBV6-5
CASRDFGWSSYNSPLHF	NA	TRBJ1-6	TRBV27
CASSEVGQGSEQFF	TRBD1	TRBJ2-1	TRBV9
CASSWRDHRYEQYF	NA	TRBJ2-7	TRBV28
CAWSVGGNSYEQYF	NA	TRBJ2-7	TRBV30
CASAPTGGLGLDTEAFF	TRBD1	TRBJ1-1	TRBV18
CSVESENTEAFF	NA	TRBJ1-1	TRBV29-1
CASSHHLAGGQGDTQYF	TRBD2	TRBJ2-3	TRBV4-2
CASSHTPQAGRYDEQFF	TRBD2	TRBJ2-1	TRBV4-2
CASSSDRGRGETQYF	TRBD1	TRBJ2-5	TRBV11-3
CASSPPSGRRTNEQFF	TRBD2	TRBJ2-1	TRBV13
CASSSRQGDYGYTF	TRBD1	TRBJ1-2	TRBV7-2
CASSRLGAPQGNNEQFF	NA	TRBJ2-1	TRBV18
CASSLEDRAYTQYF	TRBD1	TRBJ2-3	TRBV11-2
CASSSGQGREQYF	TRBD1	TRBJ2-7	TRBV7-9
CASSADKSYSEQFF	NA	TRBJ2-1	TRBV28
CASSDTPGQGVRETQYF	TRBD1	TRBJ2-5	TRBV6-1
CSVRQRNTEAFF	NA	TRBJ1-1	TRBV29-1
CASRGDNNEQFF	NA	TRBJ2-1	TRBV10-1
CASSSGVGTGELFF	NA	TRBJ2-2	TRBV28
CAWRREADQPQHF	NA	TRBJ1-5	TRBV30
CASSEVAPRSNQPQHF	NA	TRBJ1-5	TRBV10-2
CASSLLSGSPLHF	NA	TRBJ1-6	TRBV5-6
CASSRGTSSGEQYF	TRBD2	TRBJ2-7	TRBV11-2
CSASGTSVEQYF	TRBD2	TRBJ2-7	TRBV29-1
CSARDRLELFF	NA	TRBJ1-4	TRBV20-1
CASGPLARGSNQPQHF	NA	TRBJ1-5	TRBV5-5
CASKMTGGGETQYF	TRBD1	TRBJ2-5	TRBV2
CASSVYRATNEKLFF	NA	TRBJ1-4	TRBV6-1